Listed below are T cell receptor beta chains from one sample, sequenced in a study of blood T cell repertoires in COVID-19. TCRdb keeps only in-frame clones here, not all; method: immunoSEQ multiplex PCR. The table includes nearly 250,000 clones, around 85% detected once. What was sequenced was PBMCs or T cells enriched from blood (not recorded which). The receptors were sampled from a woman aged 50 to 60 with acute COVID-19. The CDR3 runs from the conserved cysteine through the conserved F or W. The D gene is left open where the match is weak. Clone size appears in some rows only: once, few, many, or a class for an expanded clone.

v_gene	len	j_gene	abundance	d_gene	CDR3aa	CDR3nt
TRBV10-3	15	TRBJ2-3	-	-	CAISERLGRTDTQYF	TGTGCCATCAGTGAACGACTAGGTCGCACAGATACGCAGTATTTT
TRBV11-1	16	TRBJ2-3	-	-	CASSLILGRIEDTQYF	TGTGCCAGCAGCTTAATACTGGGGAGGATCGAAGATACGCAGTATTTT
TRBV19	15	TRBJ1-2	few	TRBD1	CASSWGQGANYGYTF	TGTGCCAGTAGTTGGGGACAGGGAGCTAACTATGGCTACACCTTC
TRBV5-4	15	TRBJ1-4	-	TRBD1	CASSGGTGPNEKLFF	TGTGCCAGCAGCGGAGGGACAGGGCCTAATGAAAAACTGTTTTTT
TRBV5-5	14	TRBJ1-2	-	TRBD1	CASSLRQGFYGYTF	TGTGCCAGCAGCCTCCGACAGGGGTTCTATGGCTACACCTTC
TRBV9	15	TRBJ2-2	-	-	CASSVGGGNTGELFF	TGTGCCAGCAGCGTAGGAGGGGGAAACACCGGGGAGCTGTTTTTT
TRBV7-8	15	TRBJ2-6	few	-	CASSPPRAGANVLTF	TGTGCCAGCAGCCCCCCCAGGGCTGGGGCCAACGTCCTGACTTTC
TRBV30	15	TRBJ1-2	-	TRBD1	CAWSAIDRGDYGYTF	TGTGCCTGGAGTGCCATCGACAGGGGCGACTATGGCTACACCTTC
TRBV6-2/TRBV6-3	15	TRBJ1-1	medium-sized	-	CASSYFGVVGTEAFF	TGTGCCAGCAGTTACTTCGGGGTTGTCGGCACTGAAGCTTTCTTT
TRBV25-1	14	TRBJ1-1	few	TRBD1	CASSAGTGNTEAFF	TGTGCCAGCAGTGCTGGGACAGGGAATACTGAAGCTTTCTTT
TRBV7-9	14	TRBJ1-1	few	TRBD1	CASSFEGAKGEAFF	TGTGCCAGCAGCTTTGAGGGGGCCAAGGGTGAAGCTTTCTTT
TRBV4-2	18	TRBJ1-5	-	-	CASSQEAEEEHSNQPQHF	TGTGCCAGCAGCCAAGAGGCCGAAGAGGAGCATAGCAATCAGCCCCAGCATTTT
TRBV11-3	16	TRBJ2-3	-	TRBD2	CASSLALAGSTDTQYF	TGTGCCAGCAGCTTAGCGCTAGCGGGGAGCACAGATACGCAGTATTTT
TRBV19	15	TRBJ2-3	medium-sized	TRBD2	CASRQIAGGTDTQYF	TGTGCCAGTAGACAAATAGCGGGTGGCACAGATACGCAGTATTTT
TRBV12-3/TRBV12-4	13	TRBJ2-7	once	-	CASSSRDWDEQYF	TGTGCCAGCAGTTCCAGGGACTGGGACGAGCAGTACTTC
TRBV5-1	14	TRBJ2-1	-	TRBD2	CASSLAASGNEQFF	TGCGCCAGCAGCTTGGCCGCTAGCGGTAATGAGCAGTTCTTC
TRBV6-5	13	TRBJ2-2	-	-	CASRVYYTGELFF	TGTGCCAGCAGAGTCTATTACACCGGGGAGCTGTTTTTT
TRBV5-1	16	TRBJ1-4	-	-	CASSLEGQGRGEKLFF	TGCGCCAGCAGCTTGGAAGGTCAGGGGAGGGGTGAAAAACTGTTTTTT
TRBV18	17	TRBJ2-1	-	TRBD2	CASSLTSGGNSYNEQFF	TGTGCCAGCTCACTTACTAGCGGGGGCAACTCCTACAATGAGCAGTTCTTC
TRBV30	12	TRBJ2-2	once	-	CAWSPNTGELFF	TGTGCCTGGAGCCCAAACACCGGGGAGCTGTTTTTT
TRBV5-4	16	TRBJ1-2	-	TRBD1	CASSTTGTGKNYGYTF	TGTGCCAGCAGCACGACCGGGACAGGGAAAAACTATGGCTACACCTTC
TRBV30	13	TRBJ1-2	few	-	CAWSVPLGYGYTF	TGTGCCTGGAGTGTGCCGCTCGGCTATGGCTACACCTTC
TRBV7-2	14	TRBJ1-1	few	-	CASSITHSSTEAFF	TGTGCCAGCAGCATTACTCACAGCAGCACTGAAGCTTTCTTT
TRBV7-8	14	TRBJ1-1	-	TRBD1	CASSLTGGGSEAFF	TGTGCCAGCAGCTTAACAGGGGGCGGCTCTGAAGCTTTCTTT
TRBV9	14	TRBJ1-3	-	TRBD1	CASSVQGAGNTIYF	TGTGCCAGCAGCGTACAGGGGGCTGGAAACACCATATATTTT
TRBV19	14	TRBJ2-1	many	-	CATSGVSSYNEQFF	TGTGCCACCTCAGGGGTAAGCTCCTACAATGAGCAGTTCTTC
TRBV27	15	TRBJ1-3	-	TRBD1	CASRVTGGTGNTIYF	TGTGCCAGCAGGGTTACAGGGGGCACTGGAAACACCATATATTTT
TRBV7-9	14	TRBJ2-5	-	-	CASSLDSGVETQYF	TGTGCCAGCAGCTTAGATTCAGGGGTGGAGACCCAGTACTTC
TRBV27	13	TRBJ1-2	-	TRBD1	CATSRQGDYGYTF	TGTGCCACGAGCCGACAGGGGGACTATGGCTACACCTTC
TRBV5-1	14	TRBJ1-2	-	-	CASSLQGQDYGYTF	TGCGCCAGCAGCCTACAGGGCCAGGACTATGGCTACACCTTC
TRBV5-4	16	TRBJ2-7	-	TRBD2	CASSSLASGGTYEQYF	TGTGCCAGCAGCTCCCTGGCTAGCGGGGGAACCTACGAGCAGTACTTC
TRBV7-2	19	TRBJ2-4	-	TRBD2	CASSSGLAGPPKAKNIQYF	TGTGCCAGCAGCTCTGGACTAGCGGGGCCCCCGAAGGCCAAAAACATTCAGTACTTC
TRBV30	14	TRBJ1-3	-	-	CAWSVGQTGNTIYF	TGTGCCTGGAGTGTAGGACAGACTGGAAACACCATATATTTT
TRBV3-1/TRBV3-2	16	TRBJ1-6	-	-	CASSQDRGSGNSPLHF	TGTGCCAGCAGCCAAGATAGGGGCAGTGGTAATTCACCCCTCCACTTT
TRBV7-9	14	TRBJ1-1	-	-	CASSFWQTGTEAFF	TGTGCCAGCAGCTTTTGGCAGACGGGCACTGAAGCTTTCTTT
TRBV18	15	TRBJ1-2	-	TRBD1	CASSPSGTGGYGYTF	TGTGCCAGCTCACCTTCGGGGACAGGGGGCTATGGCTACACCTTC
TRBV21-1	14	TRBJ2-7	-	-	CASRGRGGTYEQYF	TGTGCCAGCAGGGGTAGAGGGGGAACGTACGAGCAGTACTTC
TRBV7-9	13	TRBJ1-4	-	-	CASSRNSNEKLFF	TGTGCCAGCAGCCGAAACAGTAATGAAAAACTGTTTTTT
TRBV7-6	15	TRBJ1-2	few	-	CASSLAGAGKAGYTF	TGTGCCAGCAGCTTAGCGGGGGCAGGGAAGGCTGGCTACACCTTC
TRBV7-9	15	TRBJ1-5	-	-	CASSLSSTANQPQHF	TGTGCCAGCAGCTTAAGTTCGACAGCCAATCAGCCCCAGCATTTT
TRBV5-1	15	TRBJ2-2	few	-	CASSLESLNTGELFF	TGCGCCAGCAGCCTCGAGAGTCTGAACACCGGGGAGCTGTTTTTT
TRBV2	13	TRBJ2-7	-	TRBD2	CASSVAPGGEQYF	TGTGCCAGCAGTGTTGCCCCGGGGGGCGAGCAGTACTTC
TRBV30	13	TRBJ1-2	once	-	CAWSPDREYGYTF	TGTGCCTGGAGCCCTGACAGAGAATATGGCTACACCTTC
TRBV27	15	TRBJ1-5	-	-	CASSQLDGAPRPQHF	TGTGCCAGCAGCCAACTCGATGGGGCCCCTCGACCCCAGCATTTT
TRBV28	15	TRBJ2-2	few	TRBD2	CASSPGTRSSGELFF	TGTGCCAGCAGTCCCGGGACTAGAAGCTCCGGGGAGCTGTTTTTT
TRBV4-2	15	TRBJ1-3	-	-	CASSQGDNSGNTIYF	TGTGCCAGCAGCCAAGGAGACAACTCTGGAAACACCATATATTTT
TRBV5-4	15	TRBJ2-7	-	-	CASSSVGSRKDEQYF	TGTGCCAGCAGCTCCGTCGGGTCTAGGAAGGACGAGCAGTACTTC
TRBV29-1	12	TRBJ2-3	-	-	CSVRVRFDTQYF	TGCAGCGTCCGAGTCCGTTTTGATACGCAGTATTTT
TRBV6-5	14	TRBJ2-7	-	TRBD2	CASSYLAGPYEQYF	TGTGCCAGCAGTTACCTAGCGGGGCCCTACGAGCAGTACTTC
TRBV6-5	12	TRBJ1-4	-	-	CASSRLTGTLFF	TGTGCCAGCAGTCGCCTGACAGGCACTCTGTTTTTT
TRBV18	13	TRBJ1-1	-	-	CASSPGMNTEAFF	TGTGCCAGCTCACCCGGGATGAACACTGAAGCTTTCTTT
TRBV11-3	17	TRBJ2-5	-	TRBD2	CASSFGTSGGPQETQYF	TGTGCCAGCAGCTTCGGGACTAGCGGGGGGCCCCAAGAGACCCAGTACTTC
TRBV7-7	15	TRBJ1-5	-	-	CASSLRDTGNQPQHF	TGTGCCAGCAGCCTCCGGGACACAGGCAATCAGCCCCAGCATTTT
TRBV5-1	15	TRBJ2-1	-	TRBD2	CASSLFAGGHNEQFF	TGCGCCAGCAGCTTGTTTGCGGGGGGCCACAATGAGCAGTTCTTC
TRBV7-9	15	TRBJ2-3	-	TRBD2	CASSYGGAFSDTQYF	TGTGCCAGCAGCTACGGGGGGGCTTTTTCAGATACGCAGTATTTT
TRBV5-1	12	TRBJ1-1	-	-	CASKGSSGEAFF	TGCGCCAGCAAAGGGTCCAGCGGTGAAGCTTTCTTT
TRBV5-1	15	TRBJ1-1	once	-	CASSFGTHTGIEAFF	TGCGCCAGCAGTTTTGGCACTCACACAGGGATTGAAGCTTTCTTT
TRBV27	15	TRBJ1-6	-	-	CASSFVSSYNSPLHF	TGTGCCAGCAGTTTCGTGAGCTCCTATAATTCACCCCTCCACTTT
TRBV7-2	16	TRBJ1-4	once	TRBD1	CASSLFSEGAGEKLFF	TGTGCCAGCAGCTTGTTTTCCGAGGGGGCTGGTGAAAAACTGTTTTTT